This T cell receptor (beta chain) is from a study of blood T cell repertoires in COVID-19. Libraries were prepared by immunoSEQ multiplex PCR; TCRdb keeps only in-frame clonotypes and omits some of them. In the table there are some 83,000 clones, 82% of which are singletons. Trimming at V came to 5 bases and at J to 4 bases, leaving 3 bases not matched to a gene. CDR1 is PRHDT, CDR2 FYEKMQ, per germline (reference sequence). The CDR3 is made up of 13 amino acids. The chain uses TRBV13 and TRBJ2-3, with TRBD1 matching over 7 bases. The clonotype was recovered from a human donor in a cohort sampled during active COVID-19. Sequenced material: peripheral blood. The CDR3 loop reads CASSRQGADTQYF. The CDR3 DNA reads TGTGCCAGCAGCCGACAGGGAGCAGATACGCAGTATTTT.